Listed below are T cell receptor beta chains from one sample, sequenced in a study of blood T cell repertoires in COVID-19. Using immunoSEQ multiplex PCR, the repertoire was profiled, and TCRdb retains in-frame clones only, with some absent. The sample yields some 150,000 clones, approximately 87% seen once. The sequencing input was peripheral blood. The receptors come from a woman aged 60-75 years with COVID-19, enrolled during active disease. The CDR3 runs from the conserved cysteine through the conserved F or W. D genes are given only for firm matches. The size field is filled for only some rows; it gives once, few, many or a size class.

d_gene: TRBD2
j_gene: TRBJ2-1
abundance: once
v_gene: TRBV4-2
CDR3nt: TGTGCCAGCAGCCGCACTAGCGGTTCCTACAATGAGCAGTTCTTC
CDR3aa: CASSRTSGSYNEQFF

d_gene: -
j_gene: TRBJ1-2
abundance: -
v_gene: TRBV3-1/TRBV3-2
CDR3nt: TGTGCCAGCAGCCTTGCCCTTATGGACAGAAACTATGGCTACACCTTC
CDR3aa: CASSLALMDRNYGYTF

d_gene: -
j_gene: TRBJ2-3
abundance: -
v_gene: TRBV21-1
CDR3nt: TGTGCCAGCAGCACCGGACTAGCGGCCCTTGGGGATACGCAGTATTTT
CDR3aa: CASSTGLAALGDTQYF

d_gene: -
j_gene: TRBJ2-1
abundance: -
v_gene: TRBV5-4
CDR3nt: TGTGCCAGCAGCTTGGTCAGGGAACGGCTGTTCTTC
CDR3aa: CASSLVRERLFF

d_gene: TRBD2
j_gene: TRBJ2-7
abundance: -
v_gene: TRBV15
CDR3nt: TGTGCCACCAGCGTGGGACTAGCGGGAGGCGAGCAGTACTTC
CDR3aa: CATSVGLAGGEQYF

d_gene: TRBD1
j_gene: TRBJ2-5
abundance: -
v_gene: TRBV5-1
CDR3nt: TGCGCCAGCAGATATGGACAGGGGCTGGAGACCCAGTACTTC
CDR3aa: CASRYGQGLETQYF

d_gene: -
j_gene: TRBJ2-1
abundance: -
v_gene: TRBV29-1
CDR3nt: TGCAGCGTTGAAGGGGCCCTGAGTGGTAGCGGCTCCTACAATGAGCAGTTCTTC
CDR3aa: CSVEGALSGSGSYNEQFF

d_gene: TRBD2
j_gene: TRBJ2-7
abundance: -
v_gene: TRBV28
CDR3nt: TGTGCCAGCAGTAGGGAGGGACTAGCGGGACCCTCCTACGAGCAGTACTTC
CDR3aa: CASSREGLAGPSYEQYF

d_gene: -
j_gene: TRBJ2-7
abundance: -
v_gene: TRBV4-3
CDR3nt: TGCGCCAGCAGCCGAGGAGGGGACTCCTACGAGCAGTACTTC
CDR3aa: CASSRGGDSYEQYF

d_gene: -
j_gene: TRBJ1-1
abundance: -
v_gene: TRBV11-3
CDR3nt: TGTGCCAGCACCACCATCACAGGCCAAGAAGCTTTCTTT
CDR3aa: CASTTITGQEAFF

d_gene: -
j_gene: TRBJ1-6
abundance: -
v_gene: TRBV11-2
CDR3nt: TGTGCCAGCAGCTTGTTGACAGGTCGGTCACCCCTCCACTTT
CDR3aa: CASSLLTGRSPLHF

d_gene: -
j_gene: TRBJ2-7
abundance: -
v_gene: TRBV4-3
CDR3nt: TGCGCCAGCAGCCAAGAAGTTGGGGGGAGCGGGTACGAGCAGTACTTC
CDR3aa: CASSQEVGGSGYEQYF

d_gene: TRBD1
j_gene: TRBJ2-3
abundance: -
v_gene: TRBV11-3
CDR3nt: TGTGCCAGCAGCTTAGGTGGGACAGGGTCAGATACGCAGTATTTT
CDR3aa: CASSLGGTGSDTQYF

d_gene: -
j_gene: TRBJ1-1
abundance: -
v_gene: TRBV19
CDR3nt: TGTGCCAGTAACCCGGGGAGGTGGGGGGCTGAAGCTTTCTTT
CDR3aa: CASNPGRWGAEAFF

d_gene: -
j_gene: TRBJ2-1
abundance: -
v_gene: TRBV4-3
CDR3nt: TGCGCCAGCAGCCTTGGCGGGGTCCCCTACAATGAGCAGTTCTTC
CDR3aa: CASSLGGVPYNEQFF

d_gene: TRBD1
j_gene: TRBJ2-7
abundance: -
v_gene: TRBV14
CDR3nt: TGTGCCAGCAGCTACAGATACCCCGGGACAGGGATGTACGAGCAGTACTTC
CDR3aa: CASSYRYPGTGMYEQYF

d_gene: -
j_gene: TRBJ2-7
abundance: -
v_gene: TRBV5-4
CDR3nt: TGTGCCAGCGGCGGGGACAGAACCTACGAGCAGTACTTC
CDR3aa: CASGGDRTYEQYF

d_gene: -
j_gene: TRBJ1-6
abundance: few
v_gene: TRBV3-1/TRBV3-2
CDR3nt: TGTGCCAGCAGCCAAGTTCCGAGCTCCTATAATTCACCCCTCCACTTT
CDR3aa: CASSQVPSSYNSPLHF

d_gene: TRBD2
j_gene: TRBJ2-5
abundance: -
v_gene: TRBV7-9
CDR3nt: TGTGCCAGCAGCCCTTTAAGGGTAGCGGGAGGTCGAGTCCAAGAGACCCAGTACTTC
CDR3aa: CASSPLRVAGGRVQETQYF

d_gene: TRBD2
j_gene: TRBJ2-3
abundance: -
v_gene: TRBV7-8
CDR3nt: TGTGCCAGCAGCCCCGAGGGACTAGCGGCTAGCACAGATACGCAGTATTTT
CDR3aa: CASSPEGLAASTDTQYF

d_gene: TRBD1
j_gene: TRBJ2-7
abundance: once
v_gene: TRBV6-2/TRBV6-3
CDR3nt: TGTGCCAGCAGTCTCCTACAGGGGACCTCCTACGAGCAGTACTTC
CDR3aa: CASSLLQGTSYEQYF

d_gene: -
j_gene: TRBJ1-1
abundance: -
v_gene: TRBV28
CDR3nt: TGTGCCAGCAGTTCGGCCACAGGAGCGAACACTGAAGCTTTCTTT
CDR3aa: CASSSATGANTEAFF

d_gene: TRBD1
j_gene: TRBJ2-7
abundance: few
v_gene: TRBV4-3
CDR3nt: TGCGCCAGCAGCCAAGTCGACAGGGGCAACGAGCAGTACTTC
CDR3aa: CASSQVDRGNEQYF

d_gene: TRBD1
j_gene: TRBJ1-6
abundance: -
v_gene: TRBV5-1
CDR3nt: TGCGCCAGCAGCACCCTACAGGGGGCAGGGAATTCACCCCTCCACTTT
CDR3aa: CASSTLQGAGNSPLHF

d_gene: TRBD1
j_gene: TRBJ1-5
abundance: -
v_gene: TRBV30
CDR3nt: TGTGCCTGGAGGGGACAGGGGGGAAACCTTAATCAGCCCCAGCATTTT
CDR3aa: CAWRGQGGNLNQPQHF

d_gene: TRBD2
j_gene: TRBJ2-4
abundance: -
v_gene: TRBV9
CDR3nt: TGTGCCAGCAGCGCAGGCGGGAGGGCCGGAGGCGTTCAGTACTTC
CDR3aa: CASSAGGRAGGVQYF

d_gene: TRBD1
j_gene: TRBJ1-4
abundance: -
v_gene: TRBV9
CDR3nt: TGTGCCAGCAGCGGGGGGGACAGAACTAATGAAAAACTGTTTTTT
CDR3aa: CASSGGDRTNEKLFF

d_gene: -
j_gene: TRBJ2-7
abundance: -
v_gene: TRBV3-1/TRBV3-2
CDR3nt: TGTGCCAGCAGCCAAGCAGACAGACCTCGGGAGCAGTACTTC
CDR3aa: CASSQADRPREQYF

d_gene: -
j_gene: TRBJ2-1
abundance: -
v_gene: TRBV3-1/TRBV3-2
CDR3nt: TGTGCCAGCAGCCAACAAAGTAGCTCCTACAATGAGCAGTTCTTC
CDR3aa: CASSQQSSSYNEQFF

d_gene: -
j_gene: TRBJ2-7
abundance: many
v_gene: TRBV5-1
CDR3nt: TGCGCCAGCAGCCCCAGACAGGTAACGGAATACGAGCAGTACTTC
CDR3aa: CASSPRQVTEYEQYF

d_gene: TRBD2
j_gene: TRBJ2-1
abundance: -
v_gene: TRBV7-9
CDR3nt: TGTGCCAGCAGCTTACGCGCGGGAAGCGGGAACAATGAGCAGTTCTTC
CDR3aa: CASSLRAGSGNNEQFF

d_gene: -
j_gene: TRBJ1-6
abundance: -
v_gene: TRBV6-5
CDR3nt: TGTGCCAGCACACGGACACCTGAAGGTCCCCTCCACTTT
CDR3aa: CASTRTPEGPLHF

d_gene: -
j_gene: TRBJ2-2
abundance: -
v_gene: TRBV19
CDR3nt: TGTGCCAGTAGTATAAGCGGTGGGACCGGGGAGCTGTTTTTT
CDR3aa: CASSISGGTGELFF

d_gene: -
j_gene: TRBJ1-6
abundance: -
v_gene: TRBV6-2/TRBV6-3
CDR3nt: TGTGCCAGCAGTTACTACAGGGTTGGTTCACCCCTCCACTTT
CDR3aa: CASSYYRVGSPLHF

d_gene: TRBD2
j_gene: TRBJ2-1
abundance: -
v_gene: TRBV7-3
CDR3nt: TGTGCCAGCAGCCCTAATAGACTAGCGGGAGTGAATGAGCAGTTCTTC
CDR3aa: CASSPNRLAGVNEQFF

d_gene: -
j_gene: TRBJ1-2
abundance: -
v_gene: TRBV6-2/TRBV6-3
CDR3nt: TGTGCCAGCAGTTATAACAGCTATGGCTACACCTTC
CDR3aa: CASSYNSYGYTF

d_gene: -
j_gene: TRBJ1-1
abundance: -
v_gene: TRBV11-2
CDR3nt: TGTGCCAGCAGCCACCCCCGCGGCGGGTTGAACACTGAAGCTTTCTTT
CDR3aa: CASSHPRGGLNTEAFF

d_gene: TRBD1
j_gene: TRBJ1-5
abundance: -
v_gene: TRBV10-3
CDR3nt: TGTGCCATCAGTCCCGGGACAGGGCGAAATCAGCCCCAGCATTTT
CDR3aa: CAISPGTGRNQPQHF

d_gene: TRBD1
j_gene: TRBJ1-2
abundance: -
v_gene: TRBV7-2
CDR3nt: TGTGCCAGCAGCCCCAGGGGGTTTGGCTACACCTTC
CDR3aa: CASSPRGFGYTF

d_gene: TRBD2
j_gene: TRBJ2-2
abundance: -
v_gene: TRBV7-2
CDR3nt: TGTGCCAGCAGCCAGGCCCTAGCGGGAGACAGCACCGGGGAGCTGTTTTTT
CDR3aa: CASSQALAGDSTGELFF

d_gene: -
j_gene: TRBJ1-2
abundance: -
v_gene: TRBV5-1
CDR3nt: TGCGCCAGCAGCTTGGGACAGGTGTATGGCTACACCTTC
CDR3aa: CASSLGQVYGYTF

d_gene: TRBD1
j_gene: TRBJ1-2
abundance: -
v_gene: TRBV4-1
CDR3nt: TGCGCCAGCAGCCAAGCCCCTTCAGGGGGGTACTATGGCTACACCTTC
CDR3aa: CASSQAPSGGYYGYTF

d_gene: -
j_gene: TRBJ2-1
abundance: -
v_gene: TRBV4-2
CDR3nt: TGTGCCAGCAGCCAGATTGAGTTGTATGAGCAGTTCTTC
CDR3aa: CASSQIELYEQFF

d_gene: -
j_gene: TRBJ2-7
abundance: -
v_gene: TRBV12-3/TRBV12-4
CDR3nt: TGTGCCAGCGCAGACAGGCCGCTCGGAGAGCAGTACTTC
CDR3aa: CASADRPLGEQYF

d_gene: -
j_gene: TRBJ2-7
abundance: once
v_gene: TRBV14
CDR3nt: TGTGCCAGCAGCCTCCTCTACGAGCAGTACTTC
CDR3aa: CASSLLYEQYF

d_gene: TRBD1
j_gene: TRBJ2-2
abundance: -
v_gene: TRBV19
CDR3nt: TGTGCCAGTAGCGATGACAGGGACACCGGGGAGCTGTTTTTT
CDR3aa: CASSDDRDTGELFF

d_gene: -
j_gene: TRBJ2-4
abundance: -
v_gene: TRBV7-2
CDR3nt: TGTGCCAGCAGCCCTGGAGCCCTGAGCAAAAACATTCAGTACTTC
CDR3aa: CASSPGALSKNIQYF

d_gene: -
j_gene: TRBJ1-4
abundance: -
v_gene: TRBV19
CDR3nt: TGTGCCAGTACCCTCTCCCCGGGTCAGCTCTCGGAAAAACTGTTTTTT
CDR3aa: CASTLSPGQLSEKLFF

d_gene: -
j_gene: TRBJ2-5
abundance: -
v_gene: TRBV11-3
CDR3nt: TGTGCCAGCAGCATCGACGGGGAGACCCAGTACTTC
CDR3aa: CASSIDGETQYF

d_gene: TRBD2
j_gene: TRBJ2-1
abundance: -
v_gene: TRBV20-1
CDR3nt: TGCAGTGCATTGGGGGGGAAGTTCTTC
CDR3aa: CSALGGKFF

d_gene: TRBD2
j_gene: TRBJ2-7
abundance: -
v_gene: TRBV27
CDR3nt: TGTGCCAGCAGTTGGACCAGCGGGAGTGGATACGAGCAGTACTTC
CDR3aa: CASSWTSGSGYEQYF

d_gene: -
j_gene: TRBJ2-1
abundance: -
v_gene: TRBV19
CDR3nt: TGTGCCAGGCCTAGCGTCCACAATGAGCAGTTCTTC
CDR3aa: CARPSVHNEQFF

d_gene: TRBD1
j_gene: TRBJ1-2
abundance: -
v_gene: TRBV4-1
CDR3nt: TGCGCCAGCAGCCTAGGACAGGGGGTAAAGGGCTACACCTTC
CDR3aa: CASSLGQGVKGYTF

d_gene: -
j_gene: TRBJ2-7
abundance: once
v_gene: TRBV29-1
CDR3nt: TGCAGCGTCCCGGCGGCCGTATCCTACGAGCAGTACTTC
CDR3aa: CSVPAAVSYEQYF

d_gene: -
j_gene: TRBJ1-5
abundance: -
v_gene: TRBV6-7
CDR3nt: TGTGCCAGCAGTTTCCGTCGGGTCCTCCTGAGCAATCAGCCCCAGCATTTT
CDR3aa: CASSFRRVLLSNQPQHF

d_gene: -
j_gene: TRBJ2-3
abundance: -
v_gene: TRBV5-1
CDR3nt: TGCGCCAGCAGCCCGGACCCCACAGGGCTAGGTGATACGCAGTATTTT
CDR3aa: CASSPDPTGLGDTQYF

d_gene: TRBD1
j_gene: TRBJ1-1
abundance: -
v_gene: TRBV7-6
CDR3nt: TGTGCCAGCAGCGTGGGACAGCTCATGAACACTGAAGCTTTCTTT
CDR3aa: CASSVGQLMNTEAFF

d_gene: -
j_gene: TRBJ1-3
abundance: few
v_gene: TRBV7-9
CDR3nt: TGTGCCAGCAGCCAGTCGTTTGCTGGAAACACCATATATTTT
CDR3aa: CASSQSFAGNTIYF

d_gene: TRBD1
j_gene: TRBJ1-5
abundance: -
v_gene: TRBV6-5
CDR3nt: TGTGCCAGCCGGACAGGCCCCGTCAATCAGCCCCAGCATTTT
CDR3aa: CASRTGPVNQPQHF

d_gene: TRBD1
j_gene: TRBJ1-1
abundance: -
v_gene: TRBV5-1
CDR3nt: TGCGCCAGCAGCTTGGCTGGGACAGCGAACACTGAAGCTTTCTTT
CDR3aa: CASSLAGTANTEAFF